This T cell receptor (beta chain) was recovered during a study of tumor and adjacent non-tumor tissue in lung cancer. Looking at the study overall: The cohort had about 12 adenocarcinoma, a couple of squamous cell and 1 small cell patients. Stage I to III disease affected over nine men and 5 women aged about 31 to 76.

A modified ARM-PCR protocol with three rounds of nested PCR amplified TCRbeta. TCRdb re-called the multiplex PCR reads through MiXCR, storing one row per CDR3 protein. The sample lists some 99,000 distinct CDR3 sequences; more than 60% were seen once. A remark on this clonotype: Its antigen remains unidentified.

V dropped 5 bases and J dropped 8 bases, with 25 bases sitting between them. Germline loops: CDR1 LGHNA, CDR2 YSLEER. The length of the CDR3 is 17 residues. This sample's RNA came from whole unsorted tissue. Whole-study results and caveats: Patients with more diverse tumor TCRs had worse survival. Normal lung showed higher cumulative top 100 clone frequency than tumor.

The V call is TRBV4-3, the J call TRBJ2-1; tentative D call: TRBD2 (6 bases). The sequence derives from a woman aged 55-70 years with non-small cell lung cancer. Sample: lung tumor tissue. The CDR3 DNA reads as TGCGCCAGCAGCACAGCCACGACTAGTGGGAGTCTTGATGAGCAGTTCTTC. Protein sequence: CASSTATTSGSLDEQFF.